This T cell receptor (beta chain) was retrieved from a study of identical twins. Germline CDR1 SGHRS, CDR2 YFSETQ. Trimming took off 7 bases at V and 6 bases at J, with 14 bases between the two ends. CDR3 size: 13 residues. MiXCR, applied by TCRdb to the 5' RACE reads, yields one record per CDR3 protein. The sample carries approximately 500,000 distinct CDR3 sequences, nearly 15% recorded once. This clonotype has only a few counts. The same data also contributed to another study, on yellow fever vaccine responses in identical twins.

Input material: CD4+ T cells sorted from blood. The sequence was obtained from a young woman in good health. The chain combines TRBV5-1 with TRBJ2-1; D ambiguous. The CDR3 DNA reads as TGCGCCAGCTGCCTGGGATCGGGCAATGAGCAGTTCTTC. Amino acids: CASCLGSGNEQFF.